The clone carrying this T cell receptor (beta chain) was counted at least ten times. Its antigen is as yet unknown. This record comes from a study of regulatory T cells in long-lasting Graves disease. The overall study: More than 5 years of antithyroid drugs with positive TSH receptor antibodies defined persistent Graves' disease.

Noted time point: persistent/refractory GD, antithyroid drugs over 5 years with positive TRAb. The TCR library was made from RNA that had been extracted from PBMCs in TRIzol. This CDR3 comprises 17 residues. Germline V lookup: CDR1 SGHTA, CDR2 FQGNSA. V was clipped by 5 bases and J by 0 bases, with 16 bases between them. Combining iRepertoire HTBI primers with Arm-PCR of CDR3 regions, the authors built TCR beta libraries. Original data processing: Samples collectively showed some 60 TRBV and more than 12 TRBJ segments. One entry per CDR3 protein results from TCRdb running MiXCR on the multiplex PCR reads. TCRdb assigned the V and J calls; the authors' analysis was not used. Among over 350,000 distinct CDR3 sequences listed, less than 25% were seen once. Study results and limitations: Relative to newly diagnosed Graves' patients, persistent ones had lower TCR diversity. Persistent disease showed a preference for TRBV28, TRBJ1-2 and TRBJ2-5.

The clonotype comes from a female donor with Graves disease. V is TRBV7-2 and J is TRBJ2-2, with D perhaps TRBD1 (5 bases). This sample comprised peripheral blood mononuclear cells (PBMCs), obtained when the disease was refractory, from a patient treated with antithyroid drugs. This CDR3 is CASSQVSRTPNTGELFF. The DNA of the CDR3 is TGTGCCAGCAGCCAAGTGTCCAGGACACCGAACACCGGGGAGCTGTTTTTT.